This T cell receptor beta chain was recorded in a study of regulatory T cells in long-lasting Graves disease. Turning to the study itself: The term persistent Graves' disease signified upward of 5 years on antithyroid drugs with positive TSH receptor antibodies. The study, taken as a whole, reports: When disease was persistent, TRBV28, TRBJ1-2 and TRBJ2-5 were the favored segments.

This clonotype was observed many times. The antigen is not known. Germline trimming cut 4 bases from V and 2 bases from J; bases unmatched to any gene: 10. In germline, CDR1 is SGHKS, CDR2 YYEKEE (reference sequence). CDR3 length equals 16 residues. Both iRepertoire HTBI primers and Arm-PCR of CDR3 regions were used to build the TCR beta libraries. Each CDR3 protein gets one entry after TCRdb re-called the multiplex PCR reads with MiXCR. The sample carries about 470,000 distinct CDR3 sequences, under 25% recorded once. Time point noted: persistent/refractory GD, antithyroid drugs over 5 years with positive TRAb. RNA extracted from PBMCs served as the sequencing template.

Sequences were derived from peripheral blood mononuclear cells (PBMCs), sampled when the disease was refractory, from a patient treated with antithyroid drugs. This TCR came from a female donor with Graves disease. The V and J genes are TRBV5-5 and TRBJ1-2, with 8 bases fitting TRBD1. The CDR3 bases are TGTGCCAGCAGCAAGACCGTACAGGGGGGAAACTATGGCTACACCTTC. This codes for CASSKTVQGGNYGYTF.